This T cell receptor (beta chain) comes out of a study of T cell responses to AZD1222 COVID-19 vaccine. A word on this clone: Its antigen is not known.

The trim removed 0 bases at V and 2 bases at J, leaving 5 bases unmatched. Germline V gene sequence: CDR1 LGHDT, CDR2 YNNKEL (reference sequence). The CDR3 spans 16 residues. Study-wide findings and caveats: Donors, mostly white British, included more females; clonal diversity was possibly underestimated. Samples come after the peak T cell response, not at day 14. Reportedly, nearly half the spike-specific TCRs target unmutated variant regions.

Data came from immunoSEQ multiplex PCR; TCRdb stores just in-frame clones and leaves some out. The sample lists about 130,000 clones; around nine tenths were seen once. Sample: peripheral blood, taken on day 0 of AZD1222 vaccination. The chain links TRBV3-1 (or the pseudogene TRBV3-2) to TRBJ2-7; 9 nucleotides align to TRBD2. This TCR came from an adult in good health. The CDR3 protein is CASSQDRTSAAYEQYF. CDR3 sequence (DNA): TGTGCCAGCAGCCAAGATAGGACTAGCGCCGCCTACGAGCAGTACTTC.